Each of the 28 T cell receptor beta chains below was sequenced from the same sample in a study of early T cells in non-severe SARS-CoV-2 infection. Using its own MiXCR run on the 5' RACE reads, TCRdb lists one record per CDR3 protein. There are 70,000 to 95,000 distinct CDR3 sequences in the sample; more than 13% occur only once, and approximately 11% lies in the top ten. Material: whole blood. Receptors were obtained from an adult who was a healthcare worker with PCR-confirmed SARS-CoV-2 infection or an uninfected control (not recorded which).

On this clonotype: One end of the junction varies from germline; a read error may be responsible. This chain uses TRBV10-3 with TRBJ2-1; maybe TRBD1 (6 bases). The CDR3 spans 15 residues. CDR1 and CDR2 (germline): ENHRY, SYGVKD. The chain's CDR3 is CTISNGQRGFNEQFF. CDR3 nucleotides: TGTACCATCAGTAACGGACAGAGGGGGTTCAATGAGCAGTTCTTC.

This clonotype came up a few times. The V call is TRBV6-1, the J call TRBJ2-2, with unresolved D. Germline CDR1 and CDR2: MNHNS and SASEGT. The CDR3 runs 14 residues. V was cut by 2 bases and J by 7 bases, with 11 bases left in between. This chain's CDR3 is CASSEWLGNGELFF. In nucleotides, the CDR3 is TGTGCCAGCAGTGAATGGTTGGGAAACGGGGAGCTGTTTTTT.

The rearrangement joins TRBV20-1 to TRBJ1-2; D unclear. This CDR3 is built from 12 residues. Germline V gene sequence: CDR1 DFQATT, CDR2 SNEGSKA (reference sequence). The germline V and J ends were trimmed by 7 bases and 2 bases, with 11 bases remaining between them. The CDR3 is CSGEDGNYGYTF. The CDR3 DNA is TGCAGTGGGGAAGACGGGAACTATGGCTACACCTTC.

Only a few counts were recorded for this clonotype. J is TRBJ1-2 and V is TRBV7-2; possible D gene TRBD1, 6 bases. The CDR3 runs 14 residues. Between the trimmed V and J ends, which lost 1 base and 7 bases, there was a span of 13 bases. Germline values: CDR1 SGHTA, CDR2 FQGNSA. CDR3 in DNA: TGTGCCAGCAGCTTAGGGGGGCGCTTTGGTGGCTACACCTTC. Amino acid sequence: CASSLGGRFGGYTF. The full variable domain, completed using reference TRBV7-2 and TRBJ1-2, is GAGVSQSPSNKVTEKGKDVELRCDPISGHTALYWYRQSLGQGLEFLIYFQGNSAPDKSGLPSDRFSAERTGGSVSTLTIQRTQQEDSAVYLCASSLGGRFGGYTFGSGTRLTVV.

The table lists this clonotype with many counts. CDR3: CASSSGRHNEQFF. Written as DNA, the CDR3 is TGTGCCAGCAGCTCCGGACGACACAATGAGCAGTTCTTC. The chain has TRBV7-3 and TRBJ2-1; D is undetermined. Germline V CDR1 and CDR2: SGHTA, FQGTGA. V was pared by 4 bases and J by 5 bases, with 9 bases between. The CDR3 is made up of 13 amino acids.

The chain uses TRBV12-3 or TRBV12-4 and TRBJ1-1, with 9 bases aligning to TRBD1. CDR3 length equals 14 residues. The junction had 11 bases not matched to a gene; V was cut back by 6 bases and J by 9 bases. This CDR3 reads CASSSLPGQGQAFF. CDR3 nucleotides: TGTGCCAGCAGCTCTCTCCCGGGACAGGGACAAGCTTTCTTT.

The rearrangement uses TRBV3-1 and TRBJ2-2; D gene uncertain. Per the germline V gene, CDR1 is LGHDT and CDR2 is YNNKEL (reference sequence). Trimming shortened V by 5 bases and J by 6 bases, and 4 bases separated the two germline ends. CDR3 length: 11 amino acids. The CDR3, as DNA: TGTGCCAGCAGCTCTCCCGGGGAGCTGTTTTTT. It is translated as CASSSPGELFF. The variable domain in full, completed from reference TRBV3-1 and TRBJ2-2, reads DTAVSQTPKYLVTQMGNDKSIKCEQNLGHDTMYWYKQDSKKFLKIMFSYNNKELIINETVPNRFSPKSPDKAHLNLHINSLELGDSAVYFCASSSPGELFFGEGSRLTVL.

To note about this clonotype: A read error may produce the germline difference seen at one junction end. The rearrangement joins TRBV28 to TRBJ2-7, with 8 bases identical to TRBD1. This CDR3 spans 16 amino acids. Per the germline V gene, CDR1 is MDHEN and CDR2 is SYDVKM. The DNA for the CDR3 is TGTGTCAGCAGCAGCCCTGGACAGGGCAGGTCCTACGAGCAGTACTTC. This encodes CVSSSPGQGRSYEQYF. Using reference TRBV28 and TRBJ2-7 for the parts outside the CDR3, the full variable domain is DVKVTQSSRYLVKRTGEKVFLECVQDMDHENMFWYRQDPGLGLRLIYFSYDVKMKEKGDIPEGYSVSREKKERFSLILESASTNQTSMYLCVSSSPGQGRSYEQYFGPGTRLTVT.

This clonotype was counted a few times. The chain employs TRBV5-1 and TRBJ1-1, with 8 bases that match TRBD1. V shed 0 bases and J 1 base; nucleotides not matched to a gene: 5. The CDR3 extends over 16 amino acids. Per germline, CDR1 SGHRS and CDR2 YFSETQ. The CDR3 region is CASSLATGGTNTEAFF. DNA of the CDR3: TGCGCCAGCAGCTTGGCTACAGGGGGAACGAACACTGAAGCTTTCTTT.

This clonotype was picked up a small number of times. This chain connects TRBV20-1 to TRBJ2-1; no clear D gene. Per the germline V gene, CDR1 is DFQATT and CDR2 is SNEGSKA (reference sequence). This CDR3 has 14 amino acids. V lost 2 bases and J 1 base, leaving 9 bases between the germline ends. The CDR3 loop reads CSARSWRSYNEQFF. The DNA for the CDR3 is TGCAGTGCTAGATCGTGGCGTTCCTACAATGAGCAGTTCTTC.

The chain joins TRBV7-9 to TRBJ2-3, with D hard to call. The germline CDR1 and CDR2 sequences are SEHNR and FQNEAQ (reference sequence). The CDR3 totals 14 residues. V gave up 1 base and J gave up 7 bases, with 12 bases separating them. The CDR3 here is CASSLDGVTNTQYF. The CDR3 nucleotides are TGTGCCAGCAGCTTAGATGGAGTTACAAATACGCAGTATTTT.

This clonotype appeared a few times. The CDR3: CASSSGTAFYEQYF. DNA of the CDR3: TGTGCCAGCAGTTCCGGGACAGCCTTCTACGAGCAGTACTTC. The V and J genes are TRBV6-6 and TRBJ2-7; 7 bases fit TRBD1. J gave up 3 bases and V 4 bases, and 6 bases lay outside the gene matches. Germline CDR1 and CDR2: MNHNY and SVGAGI (reference sequence). This CDR3 comprises 14 residues.

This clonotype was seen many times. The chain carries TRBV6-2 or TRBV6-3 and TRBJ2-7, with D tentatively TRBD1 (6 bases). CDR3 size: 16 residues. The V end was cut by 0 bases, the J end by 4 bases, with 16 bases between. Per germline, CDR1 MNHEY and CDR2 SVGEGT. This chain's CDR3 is CASSYSWTVSRYEQYF. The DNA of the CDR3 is TGTGCCAGCAGTTACTCATGGACAGTCTCGAGGTACGAGCAGTACTTC.

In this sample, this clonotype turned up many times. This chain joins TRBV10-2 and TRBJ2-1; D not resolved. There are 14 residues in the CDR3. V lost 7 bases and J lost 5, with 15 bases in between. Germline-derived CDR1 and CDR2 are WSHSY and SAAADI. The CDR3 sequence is CASTLSNRDNEQFF. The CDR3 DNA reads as TGCGCCAGCACACTCTCTAACCGTGACAATGAGCAGTTCTTC.

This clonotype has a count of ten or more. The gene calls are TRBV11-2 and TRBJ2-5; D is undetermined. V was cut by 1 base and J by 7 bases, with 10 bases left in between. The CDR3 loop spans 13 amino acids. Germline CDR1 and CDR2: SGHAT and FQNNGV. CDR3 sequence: CASSLGRHGTQYF. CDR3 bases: TGTGCCAGCAGCTTAGGAAGGCATGGGACCCAGTACTTC.

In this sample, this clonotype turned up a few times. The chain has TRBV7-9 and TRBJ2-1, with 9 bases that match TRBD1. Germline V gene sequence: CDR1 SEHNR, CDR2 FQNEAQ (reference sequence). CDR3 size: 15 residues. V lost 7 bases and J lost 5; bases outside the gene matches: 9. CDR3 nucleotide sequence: TGTGCCAGCACCCCAAGGGACAGGGTCGACAATGAGCAGTTCTTC. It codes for CASTPRDRVDNEQFF.

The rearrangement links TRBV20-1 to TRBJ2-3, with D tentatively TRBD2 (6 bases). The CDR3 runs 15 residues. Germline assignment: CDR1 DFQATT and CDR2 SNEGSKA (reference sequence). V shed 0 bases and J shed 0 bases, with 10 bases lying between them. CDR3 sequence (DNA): TGCAGTGCTAGAGATGCGGGGTCTAGCACAGATACGCAGTATTTT. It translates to CSARDAGSSTDTQYF.

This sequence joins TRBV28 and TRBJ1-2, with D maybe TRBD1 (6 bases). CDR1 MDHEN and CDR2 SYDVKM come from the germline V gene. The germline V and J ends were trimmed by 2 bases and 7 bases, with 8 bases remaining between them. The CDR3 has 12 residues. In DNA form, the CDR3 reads TGTGCCAGCAGTTTAAACAGGGTTGGCTACACCTTC. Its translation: CASSLNRVGYTF.

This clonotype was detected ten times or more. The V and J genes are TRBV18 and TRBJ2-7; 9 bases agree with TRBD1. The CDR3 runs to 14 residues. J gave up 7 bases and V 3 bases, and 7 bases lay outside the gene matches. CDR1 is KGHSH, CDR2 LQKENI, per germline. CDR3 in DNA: TGTGCCAGCTCACCTGCTGGGACAGGGTGGGAGCAGTACTTC. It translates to CASSPAGTGWEQYF. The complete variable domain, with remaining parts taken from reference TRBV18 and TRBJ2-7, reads NAGVMQNPRHLVRRRGQEARLRCSPMKGHSHVYWYRQLPEEGLKFMVYLQKENIIDESGMPKERFSAEFPKEGPSILRIQQVVRGDSAAYFCASSPAGTGWEQYFGPGTRLTVT.

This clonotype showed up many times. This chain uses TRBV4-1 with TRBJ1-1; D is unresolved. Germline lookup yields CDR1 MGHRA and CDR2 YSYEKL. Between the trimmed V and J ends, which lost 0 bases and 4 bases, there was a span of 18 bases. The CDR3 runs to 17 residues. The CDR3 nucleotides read TGCGCCAGCAGCCAAGACCGGGATAGACTCTGGGGCACTGAAGCTTTCTTT. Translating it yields CASSQDRDRLWGTEAFF.

The CDR3 loop reads CASSLLDGSDTQYF. In DNA form, the CDR3 reads TGCGCCAGCAGCCTCTTGGACGGATCAGATACGCAGTATTTT. The chain has TRBV5-1 and TRBJ2-3; D call uncertain. Deletions cut 4 bases from V and 4 bases from J, with 13 bases between. The CDR3 consists of 14 residues. Germline V lookup: CDR1 SGHRS, CDR2 YFSETQ.

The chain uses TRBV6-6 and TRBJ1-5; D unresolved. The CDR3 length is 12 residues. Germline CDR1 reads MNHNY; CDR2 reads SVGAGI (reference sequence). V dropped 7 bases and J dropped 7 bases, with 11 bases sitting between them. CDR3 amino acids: CASTRGGQPQHF. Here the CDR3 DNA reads TGTGCCAGCACTCGGGGTGGACAGCCCCAGCATTTT.

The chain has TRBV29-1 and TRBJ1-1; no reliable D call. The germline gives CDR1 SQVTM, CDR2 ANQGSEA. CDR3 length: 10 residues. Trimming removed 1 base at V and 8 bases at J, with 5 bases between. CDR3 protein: CSVEVREAFF. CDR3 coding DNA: TGCAGCGTTGAAGTCAGGGAAGCTTTCTTT.

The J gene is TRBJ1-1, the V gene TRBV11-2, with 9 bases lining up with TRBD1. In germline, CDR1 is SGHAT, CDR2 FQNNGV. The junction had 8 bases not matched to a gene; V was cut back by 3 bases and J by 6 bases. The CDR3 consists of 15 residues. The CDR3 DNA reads TGTGCCAGCAGCTTGGCTTACAGGGGGCTTGCTGAAGCTTTCTTT. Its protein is CASSLAYRGLAEAFF. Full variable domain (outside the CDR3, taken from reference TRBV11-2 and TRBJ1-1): EAGVAQSPRYKIIEKRQSVAFWCNPISGHATLYWYQQILGQGPKLLIQFQNNGVVDDSQLPKDRFSAERLKGVDSTLKIQPAKLEDSAVYLCASSLAYRGLAEAFFGQGTRLTVV.

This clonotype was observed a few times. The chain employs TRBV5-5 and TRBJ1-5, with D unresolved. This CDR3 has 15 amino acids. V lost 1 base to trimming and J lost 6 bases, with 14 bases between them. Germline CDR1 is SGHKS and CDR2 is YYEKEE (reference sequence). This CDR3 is CASSLLGSDAQPQHF. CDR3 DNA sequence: TGTGCCAGCAGCTTGTTGGGATCCGATGCTCAGCCCCAGCATTTT. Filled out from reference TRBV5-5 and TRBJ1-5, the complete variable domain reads DAGVTQSPTHLIKTRGQQVTLRCSPISGHKSVSWYQQVLGQGPQFIFQYYEKEERGRGNFPDRFSARQFPNYSSELNVNALLLGDSALYLCASSLLGSDAQPQHFGDGTRLSIL.

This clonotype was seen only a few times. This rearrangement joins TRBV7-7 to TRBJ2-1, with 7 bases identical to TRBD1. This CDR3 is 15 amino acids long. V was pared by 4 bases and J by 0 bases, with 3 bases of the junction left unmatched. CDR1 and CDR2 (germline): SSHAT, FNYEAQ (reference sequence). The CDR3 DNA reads TGTGCCAGCAGCTCCCGACAGGGCTCCTACAATGAGCAGTTCTTC. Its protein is CASSSRQGSYNEQFF. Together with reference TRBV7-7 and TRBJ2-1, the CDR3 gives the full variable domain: GAGVSQSPRYKVTKRGQDVTLRCDPISSHATLYWYQQALGQGPEFLTYFNYEAQPDKSGLPSDRFSAERPEGSISTLTIQRTEQRDSAMYRCASSSRQGSYNEQFFGPGTRLTVL.

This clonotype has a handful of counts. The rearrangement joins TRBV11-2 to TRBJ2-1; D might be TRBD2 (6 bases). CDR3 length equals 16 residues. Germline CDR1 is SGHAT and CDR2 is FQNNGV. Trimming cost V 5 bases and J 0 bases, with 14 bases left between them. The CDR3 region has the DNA TGTGCCAGCAGCACCTACTCGGGGGACTCCTACAATGAGCAGTTCTTC. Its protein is CASSTYSGDSYNEQFF.

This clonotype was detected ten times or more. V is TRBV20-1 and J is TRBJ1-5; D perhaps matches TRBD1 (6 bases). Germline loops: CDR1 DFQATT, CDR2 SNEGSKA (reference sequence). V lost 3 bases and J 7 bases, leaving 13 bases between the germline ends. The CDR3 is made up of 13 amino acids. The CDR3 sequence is CSASAGVGQPQHF. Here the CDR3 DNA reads TGCAGTGCTAGTGCAGGGGTTGGGCAGCCCCAGCATTTT.